The entry below describes one T cell receptor (beta chain). As yet, its antigen is unknown. These data originate in a study of T cells in localized non-small cell lung cancer. Study results and limitations: There was higher T cell clonality in uninvolved adjacent lung than in tumor, and it was highest there.

Using immunoSEQ multiplex PCR, the repertoire was profiled, and TCRdb retains in-frame clones only, with some absent. This table has tens of thousands of clones, about four fifths appearing once. The sample consisted of peripheral blood, taken before any cancer treatment. The receptor comes from a female donor over 55 with stage I lung adenocarcinoma.

The DNA of the CDR3 is TGTGCCAGCAGTGAAGTTTCATGGGGGGTAACTGGCAATCAGCCCCAGCATTTT. Amino acids: CASSEVSWGVTGNQPQHF. The rearrangement uses TRBV6-1 and TRBJ1-5; perhaps TRBD1 as D (5 bases). Germline V gives CDR1 MNHNS, CDR2 SASEGT. This CDR3 has 18 amino acids. V lost 1 base and J lost 2, with 18 bases in between.